This T cell receptor beta chain was sequenced during a study of cytomegalovirus exposure and HLA in healthy donors. The overall study: As an earlier analysis found, roughly 180 million T cells yielded fewer than 130 million unique TCR beta sequences. Notes on the study in general: TCR beta chain V- and J-gene trimming was linked, in a later analysis, to a missense variant in DCLRE1C. Testing in vitro showed a few CMV-associated chains specific for CMV antigens.

There are many counts of this clone. Its antigen remains unknown. Donors were ostensibly healthy at sampling, although undocumented immune exposures were probable. V lost 5 bases and J lost 0, with 11 bases in between. CDR3 length: 14 residues. Germline V gene data show CDR1 as SGHTA and CDR2 as FQGNSA. PCR involved 60 Vbeta and 13 Jbeta primers. The table came from immunoSEQ multiplex PCR; TCRdb's copy has only in-frame clones and leaves some out. The sample has 90,000 to 120,000 clones; approximately 79% are singletons. The chain couples TRBV7-2 to TRBJ2-7, with a possible D match to TRBD1 (6 bases). The sequence was collected from a man between 60 and 70 years old in good health and CMV-seropositive. The sample comprised PBMCs. CDR3 nucleotide sequence: TGTGCCAGCAGCAAAGGGGGTAGCTCCTACGAGCAGTACTTC. Translation: CASSKGGSSYEQYF.